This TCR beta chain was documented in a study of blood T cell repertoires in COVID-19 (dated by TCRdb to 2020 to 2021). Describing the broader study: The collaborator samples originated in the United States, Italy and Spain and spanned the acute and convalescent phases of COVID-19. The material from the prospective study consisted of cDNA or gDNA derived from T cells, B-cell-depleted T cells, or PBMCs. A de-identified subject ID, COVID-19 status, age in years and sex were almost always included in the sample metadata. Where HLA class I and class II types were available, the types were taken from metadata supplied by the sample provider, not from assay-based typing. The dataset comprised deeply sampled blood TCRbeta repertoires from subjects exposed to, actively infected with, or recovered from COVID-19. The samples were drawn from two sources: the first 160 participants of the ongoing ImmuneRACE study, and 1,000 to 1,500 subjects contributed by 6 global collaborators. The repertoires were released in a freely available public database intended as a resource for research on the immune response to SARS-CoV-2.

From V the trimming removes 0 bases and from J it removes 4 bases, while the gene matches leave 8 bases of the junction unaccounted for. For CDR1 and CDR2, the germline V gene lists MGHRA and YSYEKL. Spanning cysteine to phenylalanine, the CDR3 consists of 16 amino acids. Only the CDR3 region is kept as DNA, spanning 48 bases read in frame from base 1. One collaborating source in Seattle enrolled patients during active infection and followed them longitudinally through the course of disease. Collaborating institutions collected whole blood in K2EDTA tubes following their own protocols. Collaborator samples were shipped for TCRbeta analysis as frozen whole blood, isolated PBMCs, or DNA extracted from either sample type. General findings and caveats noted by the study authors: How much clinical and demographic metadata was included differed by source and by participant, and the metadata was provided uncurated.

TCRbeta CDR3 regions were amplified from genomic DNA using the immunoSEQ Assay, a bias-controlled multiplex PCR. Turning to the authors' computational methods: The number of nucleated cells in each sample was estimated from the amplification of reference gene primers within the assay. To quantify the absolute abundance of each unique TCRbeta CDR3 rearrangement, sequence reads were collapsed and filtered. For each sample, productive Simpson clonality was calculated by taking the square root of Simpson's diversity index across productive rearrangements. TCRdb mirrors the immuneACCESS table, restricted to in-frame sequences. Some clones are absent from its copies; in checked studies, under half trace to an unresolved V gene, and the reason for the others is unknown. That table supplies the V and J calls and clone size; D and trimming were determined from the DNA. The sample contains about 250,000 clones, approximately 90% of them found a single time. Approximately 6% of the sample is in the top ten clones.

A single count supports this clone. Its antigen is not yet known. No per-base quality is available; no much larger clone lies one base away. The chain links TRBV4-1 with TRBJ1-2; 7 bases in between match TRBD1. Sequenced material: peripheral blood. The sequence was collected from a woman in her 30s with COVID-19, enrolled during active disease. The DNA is TGCGCCAGCAGCCAAGAGGAGGGGGCCGCTTTCTATGGCTACACCTTC. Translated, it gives CASSQEEGAAFYGYTF.